This is a list of T cell receptor beta chains from one sample in a study of T cell responses to AZD1222 COVID-19 vaccine. TCRdb's copy holds only in-frame clones and misses some; the assay was immunoSEQ multiplex PCR. The sample yields some 130,000 clones, 70% to 90% seen once. Sample: peripheral blood, taken 28 days after the second AZD1222 dose. Receptors originate from an adult who received the AZD1222 COVID-19 vaccine. Each CDR3 is given with its conserved first and last residue. The order of the fields is D gene, J gene, clone size, CDR3 length, V gene, CDR3 DNA, CDR3 protein. D genes are given only for firm matches. Rows give clone size only sometimes, using once, few, many, or a class for an expanded clone.

D: TRBD2
J: TRBJ2-4
size: -
length: 14
V: TRBV7-2
DNA: TGTGCCAGCAGCACGAGCGGGAGGACAAACATTCAGTACTTC
CDR3: CASSTSGRTNIQYF

D: -
J: TRBJ2-5
size: -
length: 13
V: TRBV5-1
DNA: TGCGCCAGCAGCGAGGGACTTCAAGAGACCCAGTACTTC
CDR3: CASSEGLQETQYF

D: TRBD2
J: TRBJ2-2
size: -
length: 16
V: TRBV18
DNA: TGTGCCAGCTCAGTCACTAGCGGGAGATCTGACGGGGAGCTGTTTTTT
CDR3: CASSVTSGRSDGELFF

D: TRBD1
J: TRBJ1-1
size: -
length: 15
V: TRBV7-7
DNA: TGTGCTAGCAGCCCCCCCGGGACAGGGAACACTGAAGCTTTCTTT
CDR3: CASSPPGTGNTEAFF

D: TRBD1
J: TRBJ1-6
size: -
length: 15
V: TRBV9
DNA: TGTGCCAGCAGCGTAGGAGGGACAGCCAAGGAACCCCTCCACTTT
CDR3: CASSVGGTAKEPLHF

D: -
J: TRBJ2-3
size: -
length: 15
V: TRBV24-1
DNA: TGTGCCACCAGTGACCGGGATTCTAGCACAGATACGCAGTATTTT
CDR3: CATSDRDSSTDTQYF

D: -
J: TRBJ2-7
size: -
length: 12
V: TRBV5-1
DNA: TGCGCCAGCAGCTTGGTCGGTCGGGAGCAGTACTTC
CDR3: CASSLVGREQYF

D: TRBD2
J: TRBJ2-1
size: -
length: 15
V: TRBV6-1
DNA: TGTGCCAGCAGTGAAGTAGCGGGGGGGTACAATGAGCAGTTCTTC
CDR3: CASSEVAGGYNEQFF

D: -
J: TRBJ2-5
size: -
length: 12
V: TRBV2
DNA: TGTGCCAGGAAGGGACTCCGCGAGACCCAGTACTTC
CDR3: CARKGLRETQYF

D: TRBD1
J: TRBJ1-2
size: -
length: 16
V: TRBV25-1
DNA: TGTGCCAGCAGTGAATTAGGGCTTAGACAGGGAGGAGGCTACACCTTC
CDR3: CASSELGLRQGGGYTF

D: -
J: TRBJ2-6
size: -
length: 18
V: TRBV7-9
DNA: TGTGCCAGCAGCTTAGCGTCCGGGGTACCTTCTGGGGCCAACGTCCTGACTTTC
CDR3: CASSLASGVPSGANVLTF

D: -
J: TRBJ1-6
size: -
length: 12
V: TRBV30
DNA: TGTGCCTGGAGTCTTTGGACACCACCCCTCCACTTT
CDR3: CAWSLWTPPLHF

D: -
J: TRBJ2-5
size: -
length: 13
V: TRBV12-3/TRBV12-4
DNA: TGTGCCTCCTCTCGGGCGGAGGGGGAGACCCAGTACTTC
CDR3: CASSRAEGETQYF

D: -
J: TRBJ1-5
size: -
length: 18
V: TRBV4-3
DNA: TGCGCCAGCAGCCAATCGTGGCAGGGACTTTATAGCAATCAGCCCCAGCATTTT
CDR3: CASSQSWQGLYSNQPQHF

D: -
J: TRBJ1-2
size: -
length: 12
V: TRBV19
DNA: TGTGCCAGTTCCCGACATACCTATGGCTACACCTTC
CDR3: CASSRHTYGYTF

D: TRBD1
J: TRBJ2-3
size: -
length: 12
V: TRBV29-1
DNA: TGCAGCGTGACAGGGTTTACAGATACGCAGTATTTT
CDR3: CSVTGFTDTQYF

D: -
J: TRBJ1-1
size: once
length: 13
V: TRBV7-2
DNA: TGTGCCAGCAGCTTAGCCATATACACTGAAGCTTTCTTT
CDR3: CASSLAIYTEAFF

D: -
J: TRBJ1-1
size: once
length: 18
V: TRBV7-6
DNA: TGTGCCAGCAGCTTATCCCCCCCCCATTTTCAGGGGTTCACTGAAGCTTTCTTT
CDR3: CASSLSPPHFQGFTEAFF

D: TRBD1
J: TRBJ1-2
size: -
length: 17
V: TRBV5-1
DNA: TGCGCCAGCAGCTTGGCCGGAGGGGACAGGGCGGAGAGGGGCTACACCTTC
CDR3: CASSLAGGDRAERGYTF

D: -
J: TRBJ1-3
size: -
length: 14
V: TRBV3-1/TRBV3-2
DNA: TGTGCCAGCACCTCAACCGGGGGGGATTGGACCATATATTTT
CDR3: CASTSTGGDWTIYF

D: -
J: TRBJ2-1
size: -
length: 13
V: TRBV5-1
DNA: TGCGCCAGCAGCTTGGTGCCGGCGGATGAGCAGTTCTTC
CDR3: CASSLVPADEQFF

D: -
J: TRBJ1-1
size: -
length: 13
V: TRBV7-8
DNA: TGTGCCAGCAGCCTGCGGTTACTCACTGAAGCTTTCTTT
CDR3: CASSLRLLTEAFF

D: -
J: TRBJ1-1
size: -
length: 15
V: TRBV28
DNA: TGTGCCAGCAGTTCCGCGACAGCGATGAACACTGAAGCTTTCTTT
CDR3: CASSSATAMNTEAFF

D: -
J: TRBJ2-2
size: -
length: 13
V: TRBV3-1/TRBV3-2
DNA: TGTGCCAGCAGGCAAGGGGTTCTCGGGGAGCTGTTTTTT
CDR3: CASRQGVLGELFF

D: TRBD2
J: TRBJ2-1
size: once
length: 17
V: TRBV18
DNA: TGTGCCAGCTCACCACCGAATAGTGCGACTAGCAATAATGAGCAGTTCTTC
CDR3: CASSPPNSATSNNEQFF

D: -
J: TRBJ2-7
size: once
length: 12
V: TRBV3-1/TRBV3-2
DNA: TGTGCCTCTAGGGACCGGTCCTACGAGCAGTACTTC
CDR3: CASRDRSYEQYF

D: TRBD2
J: TRBJ2-1
size: once
length: 15
V: TRBV6-4
DNA: TGTGCCAGCAAGGAGCGGGAAAGCTCCTACAATGAGCAGTTCTTC
CDR3: CASKERESSYNEQFF

D: -
J: TRBJ1-5
size: -
length: 13
V: TRBV9
DNA: TGTGCCAGCAGCATAGGAGTTGGTCAGCCCCAGCATTTT
CDR3: CASSIGVGQPQHF

D: -
J: TRBJ1-2
size: -
length: 12
V: TRBV15
DNA: TGTGCCACCAGCACTGGCGACTATGGCTACACCTTC
CDR3: CATSTGDYGYTF

D: TRBD2
J: TRBJ2-3
size: once
length: 16
V: TRBV9
DNA: TGTGCCAGCAGCGTAGATCCAGCGGGGTTCACAGATACGCAGTATTTT
CDR3: CASSVDPAGFTDTQYF

D: -
J: TRBJ1-4
size: -
length: 14
V: TRBV28
DNA: TGTGCCAGCAGTGGCAGCAACTATAATGAAAAACTGTTTTTT
CDR3: CASSGSNYNEKLFF

D: -
J: TRBJ2-2
size: -
length: 15
V: TRBV7-7
DNA: TGTGCTAGCAGCTTAGACCGGGCAAACACCGGGGAGCTGTTTTTT
CDR3: CASSLDRANTGELFF

D: TRBD1
J: TRBJ1-1
size: -
length: 15
V: TRBV7-9
DNA: TGTGCCAGCAGCCCCCGACAGGGTAAGAACACTGAAGCTTTCTTT
CDR3: CASSPRQGKNTEAFF

D: -
J: TRBJ1-1
size: -
length: 10
V: TRBV20-1
DNA: TGCAGTGCCAAGGGGATTGAAGCTTTCTTT
CDR3: CSAKGIEAFF

D: TRBD1
J: TRBJ1-5
size: -
length: 13
V: TRBV3-1/TRBV3-2
DNA: TGTGCCAGCAGCCGACAGGGAGAACAGCCCCAGCATTTT
CDR3: CASSRQGEQPQHF

D: -
J: TRBJ1-2
size: -
length: 15
V: TRBV9
DNA: TGTGCCAGCAGCCCCCGGACAGCTACGGACTATGGCTACACCTTC
CDR3: CASSPRTATDYGYTF

D: -
J: TRBJ1-3
size: -
length: 13
V: TRBV28
DNA: TGTGCCAGCTGGGGGACGAGGAGAGACACCATATATTTT
CDR3: CASWGTRRDTIYF

D: -
J: TRBJ2-1
size: -
length: 12
V: TRBV7-9
DNA: TGTGCCAGCAGCTTAGTAGGGTATGAGCAGTTCTTC
CDR3: CASSLVGYEQFF

D: -
J: TRBJ1-5
size: -
length: 13
V: TRBV25-1
DNA: TGTGCCAGTAGTGGGCCGGGAAATCAGCCCCAGCATTTT
CDR3: CASSGPGNQPQHF

D: -
J: TRBJ1-2
size: -
length: 17
V: TRBV4-2
DNA: TGTGCCAGCAGCCCTGGAGACGGACAGCCTCTCGACTATGGCTACACCTTC
CDR3: CASSPGDGQPLDYGYTF

D: -
J: TRBJ2-7
size: -
length: 15
V: TRBV11-2
DNA: TGTGCCAGCAGCTTAGCGTCGGCGACCTCCTACGAGCAGTACTTC
CDR3: CASSLASATSYEQYF

D: -
J: TRBJ1-5
size: few
length: 15
V: TRBV5-5
DNA: TGTGCCAGCAGCTCGACGGCATATAGCAATCAGCCCCAGCATTTT
CDR3: CASSSTAYSNQPQHF

D: -
J: TRBJ1-3
size: -
length: 16
V: TRBV10-3
DNA: TGTGCCATCAGTGAGTCGACGGGCAGACCTGGAAACACCATATATTTT
CDR3: CAISESTGRPGNTIYF

D: -
J: TRBJ2-3
size: -
length: 13
V: TRBV27
DNA: TGTGCCAGCAGTCTGGGGGCCACAGATACGCAGTATTTT
CDR3: CASSLGATDTQYF

D: TRBD1
J: TRBJ2-1
size: -
length: 15
V: TRBV9
DNA: TGTGCCAGCAGCGTAGGACAGGGCGAATACAATGAGCAGTTCTTC
CDR3: CASSVGQGEYNEQFF

D: -
J: TRBJ2-1
size: -
length: 15
V: TRBV5-1
DNA: TGCGCCAGCAGATTACCTGGGGACTCCTACAATGAGCAGTTCTTC
CDR3: CASRLPGDSYNEQFF